This T cell receptor (beta chain) was recovered during a study of T cells in Graves' hyperthyroidism and ophthalmopathy. The germline gives CDR1 LNHDA, CDR2 SQIVND (reference sequence). The CDR3 sequence is 13 residues long. Trimming took 6 bases from V and 3 from J; bases not matched to a gene: 4. RNA transcripts yielded amplified TCR beta CDR3 regions. TCR CDR3 regions were first amplified by RT-PCR with HTBI primers. Using its own MiXCR run on the multiplex PCR reads, TCRdb lists one record per CDR3 protein. The table lists under 700,000 distinct CDR3 sequences, 16% of them singletons. The TCR was taken from a young woman with Graves' hyperthyroidism. The chain is built from TRBV19 and TRBJ1-1, with TRBD1 matching over 7 bases. Sequencing was performed on blood. The CDR3 bases are TGTGCCAGTAGAACCACAGGGGACACTGAAGCTTTCTTT. Protein: CASRTTGDTEAFF.